One and the same sample provided the 15 T cell receptor beta chains below, sequenced in a study of shared clonotypes between healthy human individuals. Naive CD8 cells, CD45RO-negative and positively selected for CCR7, excluded terminally differentiated effector memory CD45RA+ cells. The table came from immunoSEQ multiplex PCR; TCRdb's copy has only in-frame clones and leaves some out. The sample holds approximately 2,000,000 clones; around 93% are singletons and the top ten take around 1.8%. Sequencing was performed on naive CD8+ T cells from PBMCs. These receptors came from a man aged 18-30 years in good health. Some clones in this sample may be carry-over from other donors' samples.

The chain links TRBV27 to TRBJ2-7; TRBD2 aligns across 10 bases. V gave up 5 bases and J gave up 4 bases; unmatched junction bases: 14. The CDR3 sequence is 17 residues long. Germline V gives CDR1 MNHEY, CDR2 SMNVEV (reference sequence). The CDR3 protein is CASSPIPIGLAVYEQYF. CDR3 DNA sequence: TGTGCCAGCAGTCCGATACCCATAGGACTAGCGGTTTACGAGCAGTACTTC.

The rearrangement links TRBV30 to TRBJ2-1; 9 bases match TRBD1. The germline gives CDR1 GTSNPN, CDR2 SVGIG (reference sequence). This CDR3 comprises 18 residues. The ends lost 1 base at V and 2 bases at J; junction bases unmatched: 12. The CDR3 bases are TGTGCCTGGAGTGGCCGGGACAGGGCCAAGAGGCCCTACAATGAGCAGTTCTTC. This gives the protein CAWSGRDRAKRPYNEQFF.

The chain is built from TRBV10-3 and TRBJ1-5; D may be TRBD1 (5 bases). Germline CDR1 ENHRY, CDR2 SYGVKD. V was trimmed by 6 bases and J by 6 bases, leaving 18 bases between them. The CDR3 has 15 residues. The CDR3 sequence: CAISQVGGVAQPQHF. The CDR3, as DNA: TGTGCCATCAGCCAGGTGGGGGGGGTGGCTCAGCCCCAGCATTTT.

V is TRBV9 and J is TRBJ2-7, with 7 nucleotides matching TRBD2. The CDR3 extends over 14 amino acids. Looked up from germline, CDR1 is SGDLS and CDR2 is YYNGEE. J was trimmed by 5 bases and V by 0 bases; bases with no gene match: 5. CDR3 nucleotides: TGTGCCAGCAGCGTAGGCGGCGGGAGCCACGAGCAGTACTTC. Its translation is CASSVGGGSHEQYF.

The rearrangement links TRBV10-3 to TRBJ2-1, with D unresolved. Germline CDR1 is ENHRY and CDR2 is SYGVKD. V lost 8 bases, J lost 6 bases, and 23 bases lay in between. The CDR3 runs 16 residues. This CDR3 is CAISGSAATLFNEQFF. CDR3 sequence (DNA): TGTGCCATCTCTGGCTCTGCCGCGACTCTATTCAATGAGCAGTTCTTC.

A note on this clone: Other DNA sequences from this sample encode an identical CDR3 as well. V and J are TRBV5-1 and TRBJ1-1; no firm D call. Germline CDR1 and CDR2: SGHRS and YFSETQ. V lost 5 bases and J 2 bases, leaving 7 bases between the germline ends. The CDR3 sequence is 12 residues long. This chain's CDR3 is CASRDGNTEAFF. In DNA, the CDR3 is TGCGCCAGCAGGGACGGAAACACTGAAGCTTTCTTT.

A remark on this clone: Additional DNA sequences in this sample encode the identical CDR3. The V gene is TRBV5-6, the J gene TRBJ1-2, with D perhaps TRBD1 (5 bases). Germline lookup yields CDR1 SGHDT and CDR2 YYEEEE. Trimming stripped 0 bases from V and 3 bases from J, with 9 bases between. The CDR3 is 14 residues long. CDR3 bases: TGTGCCAGCAGCTTGGCAGGGACGGACTATGGCTACACCTTC. Its protein is CASSLAGTDYGYTF.

This clone was counted between two and nine times. The same CDR3 can be traced to other DNA sequences in this sample. V is TRBV5-6 and J is TRBJ1-1, with D unclear. Germline CDR1 reads SGHDT; CDR2 reads YYEEEE. CDR3 length: 14 amino acids. V was shortened by 1 base and J by 4 bases, with 11 bases between the two germline ends. CDR3 in DNA: TGTGCCAGCAGCTTGTCCGCAGGAATCACTGAAGCTTTCTTT. Translation: CASSLSAGITEAFF. Combining the CDR3 with reference TRBV5-6 and TRBJ1-1 gives the whole variable domain DAGVTQSPTHLIKTRGQQVTLRCSPKSGHDTVSWYQQALGQGPQFIFQYYEEEERQRGNFPDRFSGHQFPNYSSELNVNALLLGDSALYLCASSLSAGITEAFFGQGTRLTVV.

V usage is TRBV5-4 and J usage is TRBJ2-1; 10 bases fit TRBD2. The J segment lost 4 bases and the V segment lost 6 bases, leaving 13 bases of the junction unmatched. Germline CDR1 and CDR2: SGHNT and YYREEE (reference sequence). The CDR3 loop spans 17 amino acids. CDR3 in DNA: TGTGCCAGCATAAAGACCCATCAGACTAGCGGGTACAATGAGCAGTTCTTC. As protein: CASIKTHQTSGYNEQFF.

This chain joins TRBV27 and TRBJ1-2; weak D call: TRBD1 (6 bases). Germline V lookup: CDR1 MNHEY, CDR2 SMNVEV (reference sequence). The V gene lost 3 bases and the J gene lost 8 bases, with 16 bases spanning the gap. The CDR3 contains 14 residues. CDR3 nucleotide sequence: TGTGCCAGCAGTTTGTCCCGGGACAACTGGGGCTACACCTTC. Its protein is CASSLSRDNWGYTF.

This clone appeared a single time. The sample contains more than one DNA sequence encoding this CDR3. The chain combines TRBV27 with TRBJ2-7, with D possibly called TRBD1 or TRBD2 (6 bases each). The length of the CDR3 is 14 residues. Trimming pared 5 bases from V and 0 bases from J, leaving 11 bases between. Germline CDR1 MNHEY, CDR2 SMNVEV (reference sequence). For the CDR3, the DNA is TGTGCCAGCAGTGGGCGGGACACCTCCTACGAGCAGTACTTC. It is translated as CASSGRDTSYEQYF.

The chain combines TRBV4-1 with TRBJ1-2, with D perhaps matching TRBD1 (6 bases). The CDR3 extends over 14 amino acids. Germline CDR1 reads MGHRA; CDR2 reads YSYEKL. With 4 bases removed from V and 7 bases from J, the gap between germline ends came to 16 bases. The chain's CDR3 is CASSPNGGAPGYTF. DNA for the CDR3: TGCGCCAGCAGCCCGAATGGGGGCGCCCCTGGCTACACCTTC.

The gene calls are TRBV7-8 and TRBJ2-2; 8 bases are shared with TRBD2. The V gene end was trimmed by 6 bases and the J gene end by 6 bases; junction bases not matched to a gene: 12. The V gene's germline CDR1 is SGHVS and CDR2 FQNEAQ. The CDR3 totals 16 residues. As DNA, the CDR3 is TGTGCCAGCAGGGATATGGGTCGGGAGGGTGCCGGGGAGCTGTTTTTT. This translates into CASRDMGREGAGELFF.

The genes are TRBV29-1 and TRBJ2-7; 7 nucleotides line up with TRBD2. This CDR3 spans 13 amino acids. CDR1 is SQVTM and CDR2 is ANQGSEA in the germline V gene. Trimming removed 4 bases from V and 1 base from J; junction bases left unmatched: 4. CDR3 nucleotides: TGCAGCGTTGCGCTAGCGGCATCCTACGAGCAGTACTTC. This gives the protein CSVALAASYEQYF.

This chain joins TRBV9 and TRBJ2-3; 9 bases line up with TRBD2. The ends lost 0 bases at V and 2 bases at J; junction bases unmatched: 7. The CDR3 length is 17 residues. Germline V gene lookup returns CDR1 SGDLS and CDR2 YYNGEE. The CDR3 spells CASSVDIAGDPTDTQYF. CDR3 in DNA: TGTGCCAGCAGCGTAGATATAGCGGGGGATCCCACAGATACGCAGTATTTT. Together with reference TRBV9 and TRBJ2-3, the CDR3 gives the full variable domain: DSGVTQTPKHLITATGQRVTLRCSPRSGDLSVYWYQQSLDQGLQFLIQYYNGEERAKGNILERFSAQQFPDLHSELNLSSLELGDSALYFCASSVDIAGDPTDTQYFGPGTRLTVL.